This T cell receptor beta chain was recovered during a study of blood T cells in healthy people across ages. The use of a sample-barcoded 5' primer and a J-beta primer mix characterized a second PCR of roughly 7 to 11 cycles. TCRdb processed the 5' RACE reads anew with MiXCR; each CDR3 protein has one entry. The table lists about 1.8 million distinct CDR3 sequences, about 50% of them singletons. As to this clonotype: Antigen unknown.

There were healthy Caucasian individuals from Russia, aged about 6 to 90, serving as donors. Peripheral blood from each donor was collected in a volume of 9.5 to 10 milliliters. Isolation recovered at least 7 million PBMCs from every sample. Study findings and constraints: TCR beta diversity tracked closely with naive T cell percentage.

This CDR3 contains 14 residues. V dropped 5 bases and J dropped 1; count of bases not matched to a gene: 6. CDR1 is DFQATT, CDR2 SNEGSKA, per germline (reference sequence). Source material: blood. This clonotype originated in a woman aged 40 to 50 in good health. The chain combines TRBV20-1 with TRBJ2-5; 8 bases map to TRBD1. The CDR3 bases are TGCAGTGCTCCCCGACAGGGGTTCCAAGAGACCCAGTACTTC. This gives the protein CSAPRQGFQETQYF.